This is a list of T cell receptor beta chains from one sample in a study of T cells in Graves' hyperthyroidism and ophthalmopathy. MiXCR, applied by TCRdb to the multiplex PCR reads, yields one record per CDR3 protein. This repertoire shows about 400,000 distinct CDR3 sequences, around 14% found once; its top ten account for roughly 33%. The sample taken for sequencing was blood. The receptor set was obtained from a woman aged 30 to 39 with Graves' hyperthyroidism. CDR3s include the opening cysteine and the closing phenylalanine or tryptophan. The order of the fields is clone size, J gene, D gene, V gene, CDR3 protein, CDR3 DNA. D genes are given only for firm matches. Where a row states a size, it is once, few, many or the class of an expanded clone; other rows omit it.

NA | TRBJ2-1 | NA | TRBV7-2 | CASSFSEQFF | TGTGCCAGCAGCTTCAGTGAGCAGTTCTTC
NA | TRBJ2-7 | NA | TRBV4-1 | CASSQGGVSEQYF | TGCGCCAGCAGCCAAGGAGGGGTGAGCGAGCAGTACTTC
many | TRBJ2-7 | TRBD2 | TRBV27 | CASSLISGSSYEQYF | TGTGCCAGCAGTTTGATTAGCGGGAGCTCCTACGAGCAGTACTTC
once | TRBJ2-5 | NA | TRBV5-1 | CASRPNRGGVETQYF | TGCGCCAGCAGACCGAACAGGGGAGGCGTCGAGACCCAGTACTTC
NA | TRBJ2-2 | TRBD2 | TRBV19 | CASTVRFVTGGDAGELFF | TGTGCCAGTACGGTTCGGTTTGTTACGGGAGGCGATGCCGGGGAGCTGTTTTTT
NA | TRBJ2-7 | NA | TRBV10-2 | CASSGPPIYEQYF | TGCGCCAGCAGTGGCCCACCGATCTACGAGCAGTACTTC
many | TRBJ1-5 | NA | TRBV11-2 | CASSLEGRAGQPQHF | TGTGCCAGCAGCTTAGAGGGCAGGGCCGGTCAGCCCCAGCATTTT
many | TRBJ2-5 | NA | TRBV7-9 | CASSSPGSGETQYF | TGTGCCAGCAGCTCTCCGGGATCCGGGGAGACCCAGTACTTC
few | TRBJ2-1 | NA | TRBV7-9 | CASSLVPGYEQFF | TGTGCCAGCAGCTTAGTACCGGGGTATGAGCAGTTCTTC
NA | TRBJ1-1 | NA | TRBV13 | CASSSRVITEAFF | TGTGCCAGCAGCTCAAGGGTTATCACTGAAGCTTTCTTT
many | TRBJ1-1 | NA | TRBV7-3 | CASSQTGFNTEAFF | TGTGCCAGCAGCCAAACAGGATTCAACACTGAAGCTTTCTTT
few | TRBJ1-4 | TRBD1 | TRBV2 | CASSAQGSNEKLFF | TGTGCCAGCAGTGCACAGGGGTCTAATGAAAAACTGTTTTTT
NA | TRBJ2-2 | NA | TRBV29-1 | CSVVEGRNTGELFF | TGCAGCGTTGTGGAGGGAAGAAACACCGGGGAGCTGTTTTTT
many | TRBJ2-7 | NA | TRBV11-2 | CASSPRELEQYF | TGTGCCAGCAGCCCCAGGGAGCTCGAGCAGTACTTC
NA | TRBJ2-2 | NA | TRBV29-1 | CSVEVPYTGELFF | TGCAGCGTTGAAGTTCCGTACACCGGGGAGCTGTTTTTT
few | TRBJ2-3 | NA | TRBV5-1 | CASSLRWTGSTDTQYF | TGCGCCAGCAGCTTGAGATGGACGGGTAGCACAGATACGCAGTATTTT
few | TRBJ1-2 | NA | TRBV2 | CASSESRGVYGYTF | TGTGCCAGCAGTGAATCCAGGGGAGTCTATGGCTACACCTTC
few | TRBJ2-3 | NA | TRBV9 | CASSVGTTDTQYF | TGTGCCAGCAGCGTCGGGACCACAGATACGCAGTATTTT
few | TRBJ2-1 | TRBD2 | TRBV5-6 | CASSAGGGSSYNEQFF | TGTGCCAGCAGCGCCGGTGGCGGGAGCTCCTACAATGAGCAGTTCTTC
NA | TRBJ1-1 | TRBD1 | TRBV6-1 | CASEGQTNTEAFF | TGTGCCAGCGAGGGACAGACGAACACTGAAGCTTTCTTT
many | TRBJ2-5 | TRBD2 | TRBV28 | CASSRGLAGGHGEYF | TGTGCCAGCAGTCGCGGACTAGCGGGAGGGCATGGGGAGTACTTC
few | TRBJ2-2 | NA | TRBV20-1 | CSAAYGHGGKRELFF | TGCAGTGCGGCCTACGGACATGGGGGAAAAAGGGAGCTGTTTTTT
many | TRBJ2-7 | TRBD1 | TRBV28 | CASSSSPGTGDSYEQYF | TGTGCCAGCAGTTCTTCCCCGGGGACAGGGGACAGCTACGAGCAGTACTTC
many | TRBJ2-7 | TRBD1 | TRBV29-1 | CSVGDRGLYEQYF | TGCAGCGTTGGGGACAGGGGGCTCTACGAGCAGTACTTC
many | TRBJ2-7 | NA | TRBV27 | CASSLNLGGSYEQYF | TGTGCCAGCAGTTTAAACCTAGGGGGCTCCTACGAGCAGTACTTC
NA | TRBJ2-2 | TRBD1 | TRBV29-1 | CSVEGQGSGELFF | TGCAGCGTTGAGGGACAGGGTTCCGGGGAGCTGTTTTTT
NA | TRBJ2-7 | NA | TRBV29-1 | CSVDMGGSTYEQYF | TGCAGCGTTGATATGGGGGGCTCTACCTACGAGCAGTACTTC
NA | TRBJ1-3 | TRBD1 | TRBV4-2 | CASSQGDRSGNTIYF | TGTGCCAGCAGCCAAGGGGACAGGAGTGGAAACACCATATATTTT
NA | TRBJ1-1 | NA | TRBV29-1 | CSVEEGDRALF | TGCAGCGTTGAAGAGGGAGATCGCGCTCTCTTT
few | TRBJ2-3 | NA | TRBV5-1 | CASSFSLLTDTQYF | TGCGCCAGCAGTTTCTCCCTTCTCACAGATACGCAGTATTTT
NA | TRBJ2-3 | NA | TRBV29-1 | CSVEDGTDTQYF | TGCAGCGTTGAGGACGGCACAGATACGCAGTATTTT
NA | TRBJ2-3 | TRBD1 | TRBV6-5 | CASSYLQGAKTDTQYF | TGTGCCAGTAGTTACCTGCAGGGGGCGAAGACAGATACGCAGTATTTT
few | TRBJ2-2 | NA | TRBV11-3 | CASSPTPGVGELFF | TGTGCCAGCAGCCCTACCCCAGGAGTAGGGGAGCTGTTTTTT
NA | TRBJ1-1 | NA | TRBV15 | CATSREIRDLTEAFF | TGTGCCACCAGCAGAGAAATCCGGGACCTAACTGAAGCTTTCTTT
NA | TRBJ2-5 | NA | TRBV18 | CASSPPVGRFQETQYF | TGTGCCAGCTCACCACCGGTGGGGCGCTTCCAAGAGACCCAGTACTTC
NA | TRBJ2-1 | TRBD2 | TRBV5-1 | CASSLGLAGRGNEQFF | TGCGCCAGCAGCTTAGGACTAGCGGGTAGAGGTAATGAGCAGTTCTTC
few | TRBJ2-7 | NA | TRBV3-1 | CASSQEGLVSYEQYF | TGTGCCAGCAGCCAAGAAGGGCTGGTCTCCTACGAGCAGTACTTC
NA | TRBJ1-6 | NA | TRBV30 | CAWSPAKGRGESPLHF | TGTGCCTGGAGTCCCGCAAAGGGAAGAGGAGAGTCACCCCTCCACTTT
many | TRBJ2-2 | TRBD2 | TRBV27 | CASSFGLAGGRGNTGELFF | TGTGCCAGCAGTTTTGGGCTAGCGGGAGGCCGAGGGAACACCGGGGAGCTGTTTTTT
few | TRBJ2-5 | TRBD1 | TRBV11-2 | CASSPRQGKYF | TGTGCCAGCAGCCCCCGACAGGGGAAGTACTTC
NA | TRBJ1-4 | NA | TRBV5-1 | CASSLDRVEKLFF | TGCGCCAGCAGCTTGGACAGGGTTGAAAAACTGTTTTTT
many | TRBJ2-7 | TRBD2 | TRBV12-3/TRBV12-4 | CASSLAGAISLEQYF | TGTGCCAGCAGTTTGGCGGGAGCAATCTCTCTCGAGCAGTACTTC
few | TRBJ2-1 | NA | TRBV7-9 | CASSSAVNSGEQFF | TGTGCCAGCAGCTCGGCGGTCAATTCTGGTGAGCAGTTCTTC
many | TRBJ2-3 | NA | TRBV20-1 | CSAETLSAQDTQYF | TGCAGTGCAGAGACGCTAAGCGCCCAAGATACGCAGTATTTT
NA | TRBJ1-5 | NA | TRBV28 | CASSPPRGGSNQPQHF | TGTGCCAGCAGTCCGCCCCGAGGCGGGAGCAATCAGCCCCAGCATTTT
many | TRBJ2-7 | NA | TRBV7-8 | CASSPRATYEQYF | TGTGCCAGCAGCCCTCGGGCCACCTACGAGCAGTACTTC
few | TRBJ1-6 | NA | TRBV6-1 | CASSRENNSPLHF | TGTGCCAGCAGCCGAGAGAATAATTCACCCCTCCACTTT
many | TRBJ2-5 | NA | TRBV7-8 | CASSSGPTESQETQYF | TGTGCCAGCAGCTCAGGCCCCACGGAGAGCCAAGAGACCCAGTACTTC
few | TRBJ2-7 | NA | TRBV29-1 | CSVEVGSYEQYF | TGCAGCGTTGAAGTAGGCTCCTACGAGCAGTACTTC
NA | TRBJ2-1 | TRBD2 | TRBV4-1 | CASSQDPGLAYNEQFF | TGCGCCAGCAGCCAAGATCCGGGACTAGCCTACAATGAGCAGTTCTTC